This is a list of T cell receptor beta chains from one sample in a study of cytomegalovirus exposure and HLA in healthy donors. The data were produced by immunoSEQ multiplex PCR, yet TCRdb's version contains in-frame clones alone and is incomplete. This sample yields 85,000 to 130,000 clones, of which 70% to 85% are seen a single time; roughly 3.7% belongs to the top ten. Sequencing was done on a sample of PBMCs. The receptors originated from a man in his 60s in good health and CMV-seronegative. Both conserved end residues are trimmed from each CDR3.

TRBV11-1	TRBJ2-5	ASSLEHKETQY
TRBV5-1	TRBJ2-5	ASSLSGKSGTQY
TRBV2	TRBJ1-5	ASSQRDRGNERPQH
TRBV4-2	TRBJ2-7	ASSQEWDSGYEQY
TRBV25-1	TRBJ1-2	ASSAGGTGFSGYT
TRBV18	TRBJ1-5	ASSPRDRESNQPQH
TRBV5-1	TRBJ2-7	ASSLATAGGLISYEQY
TRBV11-2	TRBJ2-1	ASSASGGAYNEQF
TRBV28	TRBJ2-6	ASRPTGTGANVLT
TRBV6-5	TRBJ2-5	ASSLAGARTQY
TRBV27	TRBJ2-2	ASSPPLRGGRNTGELF
TRBV25-1	TRBJ1-1	ASSERYRAGTEAF
TRBV29-1	TRBJ2-3	SGQTRGSTDTQY
TRBV21-1	TRBJ1-5	ASSEQGNQPQH
TRBV7-2	TRBJ2-5	ASSFIELTQY
TRBV5-1	TRBJ1-2	ASSSEGYNYGYT
TRBV4-2	TRBJ1-1	ASSQRQDKAF
TRBV15	TRBJ1-2	ATSKGQVNYGYT
TRBV2	TRBJ1-1	ASSDRGDNTEAF
TRBV28	TRBJ1-5	ASSFPAKGSGQPQH
TRBV11-2	TRBJ1-1	ASRLARGTEAF
TRBV7-2	TRBJ2-1	ASKGASYNEQF
TRBV12-5	TRBJ2-3	ASGFGLAADTQY
TRBV5-4	TRBJ1-4	ASGTGSNEKLF
TRBV7-2	TRBJ1-3	ASSLITSSGNTIY
TRBV9	TRBJ2-1	ASSVAGSGGSLGPYNEQF
TRBV11-1	TRBJ2-1	ASSLGRENYNEQF
TRBV2	TRBJ2-1	ASRTPRGLAGARSSYNEQF
TRBV4-3	TRBJ2-5	ASSQDAGQETQY
TRBV30	TRBJ1-1	AWSEQGITEAF
TRBV11-2	TRBJ2-5	ASSPGTGPETQY
TRBV4-2	TRBJ2-3	ASRSERGGNTQY
TRBV27	TRBJ2-5	ASRRTGTQETQY
TRBV19	TRBJ1-5	ASIPWGGAGQPQH
TRBV5-6	TRBJ2-2	ASSFSGGQYLNTGELF
TRBV2	TRBJ2-1	ASSERMGTGGYNEQF
TRBV18	TRBJ2-5	ASSPQGAWETQY
TRBV5-1	TRBJ2-7	ASSLEGTAYEQY
TRBV20-1	TRBJ2-1	SALRQLEQF
TRBV6-5	TRBJ1-6	ASSTSRGGNSPLH
TRBV27	TRBJ1-4	ASSLRGGNEKLF
TRBV29-1	TRBJ2-5	SVDRPGVETQY
TRBV7-6	TRBJ2-7	ASSLGAYEQY
TRBV6-6	TRBJ1-1	ASSTGQLPKAF
TRBV19	TRBJ1-5	ASRATGARNQPQH